The 8 T cell receptor beta chains reported below all come from one sample, sequenced in a study of T-cell reconstitution after alpha-beta-depleted transplantation in children. Researchers prepared the TCRbeta library using unique molecular identifiers, the study reports. In TCRdb, the PCR reads were re-called with MiXCR into one record per CDR3 protein. Here the sample spans about 370,000 distinct CDR3 sequences, about a fifth being singletons. This material consisted of PBMCs from the stem cell graft donor, taken from the stem cell graft. The receptor set was obtained from a human donor who donated a stem cell graft to a child with acute myeloid leukemia.

In its sample, this clonotype was seen a few times. The J gene is TRBJ2-1, the V gene TRBV7-2, with a weak D call TRBD2 (5 bases). Germline V CDR1 and CDR2: SGHTA, FQGNSA. V gave up 1 base and J gave up 4 bases, with 11 bases separating them. The CDR3 is 15 residues long. The CDR3 coding sequence is TGTGCCAGCAGCTTAGTGGCTAGCAAGTACAATGAGCAGTTCTTC. Encoded protein: CASSLVASKYNEQFF.

The chain is built from TRBV15 and TRBJ2-2; perhaps TRBD2 as D (6 bases). V lost 4 bases and J lost 2, with 14 bases in between. The CDR3 sequence is 16 residues long. CDR1 is LNHNV and CDR2 is YYDKDF in the germline V gene (reference sequence). The CDR3 sequence: CATSIKYSGNTGELFF. CDR3 in DNA: TGTGCCACCAGCATAAAATATAGCGGTAACACCGGGGAGCTGTTTTTT.

This clonotype was seen a handful of times. For the CDR3, the DNA is TGCAGCGGTACGACAGGGAACACCGGGGAGCTGTTTTTT. Translation: CSGTTGNTGELFF. The chain combines TRBV29-1 with TRBJ2-2; possibly TRBD1 for D (6 bases). Trimming cost V 7 bases and J 1 base, with 10 bases left between them. The CDR3 contains 13 residues. Germline V CDR1 and CDR2: SQVTM, ANQGSEA.

Many counts were recorded for this clonotype. The chain combines TRBV10-3 with TRBJ2-1; D uncertain. The length of the CDR3 is 11 residues. Per germline, CDR1 ENHRY and CDR2 SYGVKD. Trimming removed 5 bases at V and 9 bases at J, with 8 bases between. The CDR3 bases are TGTGCCATCAGTCTCGCGAGTGAGCAGTTCTTC. This sequence encodes CAISLASEQFF.

This clonotype has at least ten counts. The chain is built from TRBV20-1 and TRBJ2-5; D might be TRBD1 or TRBD2, each matching 6 bases. Trimming left V 6 bases short and J 2 bases short, with 22 bases between. CDR1 and CDR2 from the germline V gene are DFQATT and SNEGSKA (reference sequence). The CDR3 contains 16 residues. CDR3 bases: TGCAGTGCCAGTAAAGGGGGGAAGCGGTTTCAAGAGACCCAGTACTTC. It specifies CSASKGGKRFQETQYF.

V and J are TRBV11-1 and TRBJ2-2; 8 bases match TRBD1. Germline CDR1 and CDR2: SGHAT and FQDESV (reference sequence). V lost 4 bases, J lost 0 bases, and 19 bases stayed unmatched. The CDR3 is 21 amino acids. The CDR3 loop is CASSSPTRQGSLLPNTGELFF. DNA of the CDR3: TGTGCCAGCAGCTCCCCAACCCGACAGGGGTCCCTTTTGCCGAACACCGGGGAGCTGTTTTTT.

The rearrangement links TRBV12-3 or TRBV12-4 to TRBJ2-5; weak D call: TRBD1 (6 bases). CDR3 length: 15 amino acids. Trimming removed 5 bases from V and 1 base from J, with 14 bases in between. CDR3 region: CASSITRTAQETQYF. The CDR3 region has the DNA TGTGCCAGCAGTATAACAAGGACAGCCCAAGAGACCCAGTACTTC.

This clonotype was counted only a few times. The chain links TRBV3-1 to TRBJ2-7; 7 bases are shared with TRBD2. Trimming at V came to 6 bases and at J to 5 bases, leaving 7 bases not matched to a gene. The germline CDR1 and CDR2 sequences are LGHDT and YNNKEL (reference sequence). This CDR3 is 13 amino acids long. The CDR3 reads CASSQREVNEQYF. The DNA for the CDR3 is TGTGCCAGCAGTCAGCGGGAAGTCAACGAGCAGTACTTC.